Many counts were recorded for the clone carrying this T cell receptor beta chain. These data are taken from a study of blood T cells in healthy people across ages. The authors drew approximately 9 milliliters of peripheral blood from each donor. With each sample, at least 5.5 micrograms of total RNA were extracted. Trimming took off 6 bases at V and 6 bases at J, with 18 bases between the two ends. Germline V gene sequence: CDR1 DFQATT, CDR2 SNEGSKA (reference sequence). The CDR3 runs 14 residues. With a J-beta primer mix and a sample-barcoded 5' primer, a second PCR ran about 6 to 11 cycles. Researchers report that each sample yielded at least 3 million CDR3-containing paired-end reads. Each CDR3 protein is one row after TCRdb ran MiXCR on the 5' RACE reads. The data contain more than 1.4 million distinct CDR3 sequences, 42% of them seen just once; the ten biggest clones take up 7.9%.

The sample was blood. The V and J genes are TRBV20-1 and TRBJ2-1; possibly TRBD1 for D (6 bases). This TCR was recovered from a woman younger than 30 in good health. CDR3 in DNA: TGCAGTGCCCTGGGCCCCTTGGGGGCCAATGAGCAGTTCTTC. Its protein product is CSALGPLGANEQFF.